These 2 T cell receptor beta chains originate from one sample sequenced in a study of blood T cell repertoires in COVID-19. Profiling relied on immunoSEQ multiplex PCR, and the TCRdb table lists in-frame clones only, not all of them. The data hold some 200,000 clones, with approximately 80% observed a single time. Sequencing used PBMCs or T cells enriched from blood (not recorded which). Receptors were obtained from a woman in her 40s with acute COVID-19.

This clone was found once. The gene calls are TRBV11-3 and TRBJ2-1, with 12 bases lining up with TRBD2. This CDR3 has 15 residues. Germline CDR1 SGHNT, CDR2 YENEEA. Trimming took 5 bases from V and 9 from J; bases not matched to a gene: 8. The CDR3 is CASSGWASGRGEQFF. In nucleotides, the CDR3 is TGTGCCAGCAGCGGGTGGGCTAGCGGGAGGGGTGAGCAGTTCTTC. The whole variable domain, remainder taken from reference TRBV11-3 and TRBJ2-1, is EAGVVQSPRYKIIEKKQPVAFWCNPISGHNTLYWYLQNLGQGPELLIRYENEEAVDDSQLPKDRFSAERLKGVDSTLKIQPAELGDSAVYLCASSGWASGRGEQFFGPGTRLTVL.

The chain joins TRBV6-1 to TRBJ2-7; weak D call: TRBD1 (6 bases). The CDR3 totals 14 residues. Germline assignment: CDR1 MNHNS and CDR2 SASEGT. Trimming removed 2 bases from V and 2 bases from J, with 10 bases in between. CDR3 DNA: TGTGCCAGCAGTGAACTACAGGGACCCTACGAGCAGTACTTC. Residues: CASSELQGPYEQYF.